This is a list of T cell receptor beta chains from one sample in a study of human T cells and chemical hapten exposure. Via MiXCR, TCRdb re-called the RACE reads, giving one row per CDR3 protein. Counted here are some 170,000 distinct CDR3 sequences, roughly 25% occurring once; the ten biggest clones make up about 2.1%. The sequencing here drew on whole blood, taken in connection with sensitization to the hapten diphenylcyclopropenone (DPC). The receptor source for this set is a woman aged 18-35 years with alopecia areata. Some clones in this sample may be carry-over from other donors' samples. Both conserved end residues are part of each CDR3. D genes are given only for firm matches. Clone size, where shown, is once, few, many, or a class for clones that have expanded.

TRBJ2-7,many,TRBD2,TRBV27,TGTGCCAGCAGTTTCTCTAGCGGTGGCTCCTACGAGCAGTACTTC,CASSFSSGGSYEQYF
TRBJ2-7,-,-,TRBV9,TGTGCCAGCAGCGTAGCTGACCGTATGGACGAGCAGTACTTC,CASSVADRMDEQYF
TRBJ2-7,-,TRBD1,TRBV12-3/TRBV12-4,TGTGCCAGCAGTGAAGGGACAGCCTACGAGCAGTACTTC,CASSEGTAYEQYF
TRBJ1-2,-,-,TRBV29-1,TGCAGCGTTGCGTCATCAGGGGAATATGGCTACACCTTC,CSVASSGEYGYTF
TRBJ1-5,few,-,TRBV29-1,TGCAGCGTTGAAGATGGCGGGCCCCAGCATTTT,CSVEDGGPQHF
TRBJ1-4,-,-,TRBV10-3,TGTGCCATCTCTCCGACTAATGAAAAACTGTTTTTT,CAISPTNEKLFF
TRBJ1-1,-,TRBD1,TRBV18,TGTGCCAGCACCAAGACAGGGATGAACACTGAAGCTTTCTTT,CASTKTGMNTEAFF
TRBJ1-1,-,-,TRBV2,TGTGCCAGCTACGCTATGACAGGGAACACTGAAGCTTTCTTT,CASYAMTGNTEAFF
TRBJ1-5,-,TRBD1,TRBV6-5,TGTGCCAGCGCCGGACAGGGCGGCAATCAGCCCCAGCATTTT,CASAGQGGNQPQHF
TRBJ2-7,few,TRBD2,TRBV5-1,TGCGCCAGCAGCTCAAGACTAGCGGGATCCCCCCGCTACGAGCAGTACTTC,CASSSRLAGSPRYEQYF
TRBJ2-2,many,-,TRBV25-1,TGTGCCAGCAGAGACACCGGGGAGCTGTTTTTT,CASRDTGELFF
TRBJ1-4,-,-,TRBV7-2,TGTACCAGCAGCTTATCGCAGGGTGGGGGTGAAAAACTGTTTTTT,CTSSLSQGGGEKLFF
TRBJ2-5,few,-,TRBV6-2/TRBV6-3,TGTGCCAGCAGTTCCTATGAGACCCAGTACTTC,CASSSYETQYF
TRBJ2-3,few,-,TRBV7-2,TGTGCCAGCAGCTTAGATGTGACTAGAGCAGATACGCAGTATTTT,CASSLDVTRADTQYF
TRBJ2-1,-,-,TRBV6-2/TRBV6-3,TGTGCCAGCAGACATCACGGACTGGGGAACAATGAGCAGTTCTTC,CASRHHGLGNNEQFF
TRBJ2-1,-,TRBD2,TRBV11-2,TGTGCCAGCAGTCCTAGACTAGCGAGCTTGGTAGAGCAGTTCTTC,CASSPRLASLVEQFF
TRBJ2-2,few,-,TRBV4-3,TGCGCCAGCAGCCAAGAGGGGATAACCGGGGAGCTGTTTTTT,CASSQEGITGELFF
TRBJ2-7,few,-,TRBV13,TGTGCCAGCAGCTTAGGGGGCGCCGTTGAAGACGAGCAGTACTTC,CASSLGGAVEDEQYF
TRBJ2-1,-,TRBD1,TRBV7-9,TGTGCCAGCAGCCGTTACAGGGGAACAAACAATGAGCAGTTCTTC,CASSRYRGTNNEQFF
TRBJ1-1,-,-,TRBV27,TGTGCCAGCAGCCCAGAGGCCGGGGGCGTCACTGAAGCTTTCTTT,CASSPEAGGVTEAFF
TRBJ1-6,-,-,TRBV7-2,TGTGCCAGCAGCTTAGCCACAGCTAATTCACCCCTCCACTTT,CASSLATANSPLHF
TRBJ1-1,-,-,TRBV12-3/TRBV12-4,TGTGCCAGCAGTTTATTCCCCCAGGCTGAAGCTTTCTTT,CASSLFPQAEAFF
TRBJ1-1,few,-,TRBV7-9,TGTGCCAGCAGCTCCGGTTGGACAGCTAACACTGAAGCTTTCTTT,CASSSGWTANTEAFF
TRBJ2-2,few,-,TRBV5-1,TGCGCCAGCAGCTTGGCCAGCGGGGGGGAGCTGTTTTTT,CASSLASGGELFF
TRBJ2-5,-,-,TRBV5-1,TGCGCCAGCAGGGTAAGCCTTGAAGAGACCCAGTACTTC,CASRVSLEETQYF
TRBJ2-7,-,-,TRBV6-5,TGTGCCAGCAGCCCCCCGGGACACATCCCAGAGCAGTACTTC,CASSPPGHIPEQYF
TRBJ2-2,few,-,TRBV14,TGTGCCAGCAACCGACTCGCCGGGGAGCTGTTTTTT,CASNRLAGELFF
TRBJ1-3,-,-,TRBV29-1,TGCAGCGCGACCTGGAGCTCTGGAAACACCATATATTTT,CSATWSSGNTIYF
TRBJ2-7,-,TRBD2,TRBV27,TGTGCCAGCAAAGATTATGCGGGAGGGGCCTACGAGCAGTACTTC,CASKDYAGGAYEQYF
TRBJ1-5,few,-,TRBV6-2/TRBV6-3,TGTGCCAGCAGACGAAATGGGGGCCAGCCCCAGCATTTT,CASRRNGGQPQHF
TRBJ1-1,few,-,TRBV6-2/TRBV6-3,TGTGCCAGCAGTTACGATTTGAACACTGAAGCTTTCTTT,CASSYDLNTEAFF
TRBJ1-2,few,-,TRBV5-6,TGTGCCAGCAGCTTGGATAAGGATGGCTACACCTTC,CASSLDKDGYTF
TRBJ2-7,few,TRBD2,TRBV4-1,TGCGCCAGCAGCCAAGGACTAGCGGGATTCGGCGAGCAGTACTTC,CASSQGLAGFGEQYF
TRBJ2-1,-,TRBD2,TRBV6-4,TGTGCCAGCAGTCCCTTATCCGGGACTAGCGGGACGGAATTCTACAATGAGCAGTTCTTC,CASSPLSGTSGTEFYNEQFF
TRBJ1-2,many,-,TRBV6-2/TRBV6-3,TGTGCCAGCAGTTACCGTCGCCCGGGGAATGGCTACACCTTC,CASSYRRPGNGYTF